Detailed here is one TCR beta chain. Its antigen specificity is not known. No much larger clone exists at a distance of one base, and base qualities are not known. Library generation was performed with the immunoSEQ multiplex PCR assay. Rearranged TCR beta chain sequences were amplified using the hsTCRB Kit according to the manufacturer's protocol. An Illumina MiSeq was used to sequence the TCRB libraries. On the study's bioinformatics: The kit vendor's proprietary platform handled demultiplexing, trimming and gene mapping. This is the immuneACCESS table as TCRdb keeps it, with only in-frame sequences that have V and J called. A part of the clones is gone; compared with another copy, unresolved V genes explain less than half, and the rest is unexplained. The V and J calls and clone size are taken from that table; D and trimming were inferred from the DNA. The sample table shows some 90,000 clones, and almost 85% are seen once. The ten largest make up about 5.3% of the sample.

This sample was taken from a study of a mutant IDH1 vaccine in newly diagnosed glioma (dated by TCRdb to 2020 to 2023). Regarding the complete study: The 30 to 40 treated patients were around 60% male and about 40% female, with a mean age of approximately 40 years. Peripheral blood samples were drawn at six visits, namely V03 (baseline), V05, V07, V10, V12 and V13. For exploratory analyses, longitudinal TCRB deep sequencing was carried out in some 25 treated patients wherever samples were available. Prior to enrollment, patients had been given standard therapy consisting of radiotherapy alone, temozolomide alone, or radiochemotherapy with temozolomide, with the combination given to most patients. What the research found in general, with its limitations: The authors noted that analyses of patient blood samples could not be reproduced because of sample limitations. Immune responses induced by the vaccine were seen in more than 85% of patients across multiple MHC alleles. Changes in the top peripheral T cell clonotypes picked up by TCRB sequencing did not appear to be linked to pseudoprogression. Selection of PBMC samples for TCRB deep sequencing was based on availability.

CDR3 length: 15 amino acids, cysteine to phenylalanine. Only the CDR3 DNA stays, 45 bases, in frame from base 1. V is pruned by 2 bases and J by 4 bases, leaving 5 bases of the junction without a gene match. CDR1 and CDR2 are read off the germline V gene as MGHRA and YSYEKL. The time point label corresponds to: baseline, week 1 (first vaccination visit). The sample's treatment or condition, from its label and the paper: pre-vaccination baseline after standard-of-care therapy. All donors had newly diagnosed IDH1-mutant astrocytomas of WHO grade 3 or 4 that showed loss of nuclear ATRX. The samples were drawn from NOA16, a multicentre, single-arm, open-label phase I trial in Germany that tested a mutant IDH1 peptide vaccine in humans for the first time. For immunogenicity testing, the blood drawn at visit V03 was used as the baseline sample. The DNeasy Blood and Tissue Kit was used to extract genomic DNA from EDTA blood for TCRB sequencing.

The receptor was isolated from a man aged 35-49 years with glioma. Some clones in this sample may be carry-over from other donors' samples. Sample: PBMCs, taken from a glioma patient treated with radiotherapy, temozolomide or both. The sequence is built from TRBV4-1 and TRBJ1-2; TRBD1 lines up with 9 middle nucleotides. The DNA sequence follows: TGCGCCAGCAGCCAACCGGGACAGGGTCGCTATGGCTACACCTTC. This encodes CASSQPGQGRYGYTF.